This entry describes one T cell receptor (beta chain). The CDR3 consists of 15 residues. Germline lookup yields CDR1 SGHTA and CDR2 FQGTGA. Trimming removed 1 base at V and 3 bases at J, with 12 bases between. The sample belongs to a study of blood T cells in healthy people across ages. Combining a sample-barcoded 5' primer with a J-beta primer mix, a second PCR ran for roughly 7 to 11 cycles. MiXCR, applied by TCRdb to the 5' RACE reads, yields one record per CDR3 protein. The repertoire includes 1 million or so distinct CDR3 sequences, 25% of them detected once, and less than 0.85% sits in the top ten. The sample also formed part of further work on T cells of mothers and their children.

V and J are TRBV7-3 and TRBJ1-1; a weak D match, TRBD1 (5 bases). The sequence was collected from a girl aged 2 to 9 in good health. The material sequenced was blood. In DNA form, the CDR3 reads TGTGCCAGCAGCTTAAACGGTTTACAGGACACTGAAGCTTTCTTT. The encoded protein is CASSLNGLQDTEAFF.